A single sample gave rise to the 4 T cell receptor beta chains below, sequenced in a study of identifying expanded T cells in peripheral blood. Method: immunoSEQ multiplex PCR; TCRdb's copy keeps in-frame clones and lacks some. The sample includes tens of thousands of clones, roughly 89% of them seen just once. The sample comprised blood. The receptors derive from a person aged 18-70 years in good health.

The rearrangement uses TRBV21-1 and TRBJ1-5. TRBV21-1 is a documented pseudogene. The CDR3 length is 12 residues. The CDR3 reads CASSNGDQPQHF. For the CDR3, the DNA is TGTGCCAGCAGCAACGGAGATCAGCCCCAGCATTTT.

The table lists this clone with many counts. The rearrangement uses TRBV7-2 and TRBJ2-7; weak D call: TRBD2 (5 bases). Per germline, CDR1 SGHTA and CDR2 FQGNSA. V gave up 5 bases and J gave up 0 bases, with 14 bases separating them. The CDR3 length is 15 residues. Written as DNA, the CDR3 is TGTGCCAGCAGCCGGACTTGGCGTTTCTCCTACGAGCAGTACTTC. Translated: CASSRTWRFSYEQYF.

The chain joins TRBV10-3 to TRBJ2-7; 10 bases match TRBD2. Germline V gene sequence: CDR1 ENHRY, CDR2 SYGVKD. The CDR3 is 16 residues long. V gave up 4 bases and J gave up 5 bases; unmatched junction bases: 11. The CDR3 DNA reads TGTGCCATCAGTGCGGCTAGCGGGAGCCTCCTGAACGAGCAGTACTTC. Encoded protein: CAISAASGSLLNEQYF.

This clone was counted once. The chain combines TRBV7-2 with TRBJ1-3; D might be TRBD1 (6 bases). The V end was cut by 4 bases, the J end by 0 bases, with 16 bases between. Germline CDR1 and CDR2: SGHTA and FQGNSA. This CDR3 contains 17 residues. Here the CDR3 reads CASSWNQGPSSGNTIYF. The CDR3 DNA follows: TGTGCCAGCAGCTGGAACCAGGGGCCGAGCTCTGGAAACACCATATATTTT.